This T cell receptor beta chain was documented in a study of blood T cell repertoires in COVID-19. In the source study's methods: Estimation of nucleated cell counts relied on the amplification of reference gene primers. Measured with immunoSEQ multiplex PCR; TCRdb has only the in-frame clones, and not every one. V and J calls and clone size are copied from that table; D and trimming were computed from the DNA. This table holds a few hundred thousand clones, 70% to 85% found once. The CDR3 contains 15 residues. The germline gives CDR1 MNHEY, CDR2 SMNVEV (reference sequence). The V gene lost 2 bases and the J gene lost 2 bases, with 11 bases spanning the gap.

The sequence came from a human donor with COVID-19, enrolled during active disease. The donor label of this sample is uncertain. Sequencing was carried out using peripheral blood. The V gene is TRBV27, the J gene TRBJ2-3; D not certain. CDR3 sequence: CASSLTRLNTDTQYF. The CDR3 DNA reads TGTGCCAGCAGTTTAACCAGACTCAACACAGATACGCAGTATTTT.